One sample yielded the 13 T cell receptor beta chains listed below, sequenced in a study of OX40 agonist ivuxolimab in advanced cancers. Library preparation used the immunoSEQ multiplex PCR assay. The source is immuneACCESS, and TCRdb retained only in-frame sequences with V and J called. Part of the clones is not carried over; for the studies checked, unresolved V genes explain less than half of this, and the remainder is unexplained. In all, the sample holds some 89,000 clones, and roughly four fifths of those were seen once. The ten most abundant clones make up roughly 1.9% of the sample. The source was CD4+ or CD8+ T cells sorted from blood, collected in a trial of the OX40 agonist ivuxolimab. Receptors originate from an adult with an advanced solid tumor such as melanoma, head and neck, liver or kidney cancer.

The J gene is TRBJ1-4, the V gene TRBV4-2, with no clear D. Trimming removed 0 bases from V and 0 bases from J, with 11 bases in between. CDR1 and CDR2 from the germline V gene are LGHNA and YNFKEQ. This CDR3 has 17 amino acids. The CDR3 DNA sequence: TGTGCCAGCAGCCAAGATCTCGGGATTGCAACTAATGAAAAACTGTTTTTT. Protein sequence: CASSQDLGIATNEKLFF.

V is TRBV7-2 and J is TRBJ2-7, with 9 bases lining up with TRBD1. The J segment lost 1 base and the V segment lost 3 bases, leaving 7 bases of the junction unmatched. The CDR3 has 16 residues. Germline V gene lookup returns CDR1 SGHTA and CDR2 FQGNSA. CDR3 DNA: TGTGCCAGCAGCTTGATTTCAGGGACAGGGTCCTACGAGCAGTACTTC. Residues: CASSLISGTGSYEQYF.

This rearrangement joins TRBV5-1 to TRBJ2-3, with D possibly being TRBD1 (6 bases). There are 15 residues in the CDR3. Germline lookup yields CDR1 SGHRS and CDR2 YFSETQ. The V end was cut by 4 bases, the J end by 2 bases, with 14 bases between. The CDR3 DNA follows: TGCGCCAGCAGCACCGTACAGGGACCCACAGATACGCAGTATTTT. Its protein is CASSTVQGPTDTQYF. The full variable domain, in which reference TRBV5-1 and TRBJ2-3 provide the parts outside the CDR3, is KAGVTQTPRYLIKTRGQQVTLSCSPISGHRSVSWYQQTPGQGLQFLFEYFSETQRNKGNFPGRFSGRQFSNSRSEMNVSTLELGDSALYLCASSTVQGPTDTQYFGPGTRLTVL.

The chain links TRBV11-2 to TRBJ2-7, with D perhaps TRBD1 (6 bases). CDR3 size: 14 residues. CDR1 and CDR2 (germline): SGHAT, FQNNGV. Trimming took off 5 bases at V and 2 bases at J, with 13 bases between the two ends. CDR3 region: CASSPRTETYEQYF. The CDR3 DNA reads as TGTGCCAGCAGCCCACGGACAGAAACCTACGAGCAGTACTTC.

The gene calls are TRBV28 and TRBJ2-7, with TRBD1 as a possible D gene (7 bases). Per the germline V gene, CDR1 is MDHEN and CDR2 is SYDVKM. The germline V and J ends were trimmed by 7 bases and 3 bases, with 13 bases remaining between them. The CDR3 covers 13 residues. As DNA, the CDR3 is TGTGCCAGCAAAGCAGGGGGGTACTACGAGCAGTACTTC. It yields the protein CASKAGGYYEQYF.

This sequence joins TRBV4-2 and TRBJ2-5; D gene unclear. This CDR3 spans 14 amino acids. Germline CDR1 and CDR2: LGHNA and YNFKEQ. Trimming pared 4 bases from V and 1 base from J, leaving 10 bases between. The CDR3 reads CASSPLSPQETQYF. The CDR3 coding sequence is TGTGCCAGCAGCCCCCTCTCACCCCAAGAGACCCAGTACTTC.

J is TRBJ2-5 and V is TRBV29-1; D is uncertain. The germline V gene has CDR1 SQVTM and CDR2 ANQGSEA. The V gene lost 4 bases and the J gene lost 1 base, with 1 base spanning the gap. The CDR3 contains 10 residues. CDR3 sequence reads: CSVAQETQYF. The CDR3 DNA reads TGCAGCGTTGCCCAAGAGACCCAGTACTTC.

As to this clone: Compared with germline, one end of the junction differs, possibly owing to a read error. This chain connects TRBV2 to TRBJ1-1; D gene ambiguous. The length of the CDR3 is 12 residues. The germline V gene encodes CDR1 SNHLY and CDR2 FYNNEI. CDR3 DNA: TGTGCCAGCAGTGACCGGAGTCAGAGGAAGGTTTTT. Encoded protein: CASSDRSQRKVF.

This clone was observed a single time. CDR3 DNA sequence: TGTGCCAGTAGTAAGGGACAGGATAATCCAAACACCGGGGAGCTGTTTTTT. Protein sequence: CASSKGQDNPNTGELFF. The rearrangement joins TRBV19 to TRBJ2-2; TRBD1 matches 8 bases. This CDR3 has 17 residues. The V gene's germline CDR1 is LNHDA and CDR2 SQIVND (reference sequence). V dropped 4 bases and J dropped 2; count of bases not matched to a gene: 9.

This chain links TRBV7-2 with TRBJ2-1; no clear D gene. Trimming stripped 6 bases from V and 8 bases from J, with 8 bases between. The V gene's germline CDR1 is SGHTA and CDR2 FQGNSA. This CDR3 has 11 amino acids. CDR3 sequence reads: CASRSSDEQFF. The CDR3 nucleotides are TGTGCCAGCAGGTCAAGCGATGAGCAGTTCTTC.

The chain carries TRBV16 and TRBJ2-2, with a tentative D call TRBD2 (5 bases). Per germline, CDR1 KGHSY and CDR2 FQNENV. V lost 2 bases to trimming and J lost 4 bases, with 14 bases between them. This CDR3 comprises 16 residues. CDR3 sequence (DNA): TGTGCCAGCAGCCAAGGTGTTGGCGGACTCACCGGGGAGCTGTTTTTT. Residues: CASSQGVGGLTGELFF.

The rearrangement joins TRBV12-5 to TRBJ2-7; D may be TRBD1 (6 bases). The CDR3 is 18 residues long. Germline assignment: CDR1 LGHNT and CDR2 FRNRAP. The V end was cut by 1 base, the J end by 2 bases, with 21 bases between. CDR3 nucleotides: TGTGCTAGTGGTTTGGCGTACGGGGACATCCGTACGGCCTACGAGCAGTACTTC. It is translated as CASGLAYGDIRTAYEQYF.

This rearrangement joins TRBV5-1 to TRBJ2-7; D unclear. The germline V gene has CDR1 SGHRS and CDR2 YFSETQ. Trimming shortened V by 3 bases and J by 6 bases, and 7 bases separated the two germline ends. The CDR3 is made up of 11 amino acids. CDR3 in DNA: TGCGCCAGCAGCTCCCTTCCCGAGCAGTACTTC. As protein: CASSSLPEQYF.